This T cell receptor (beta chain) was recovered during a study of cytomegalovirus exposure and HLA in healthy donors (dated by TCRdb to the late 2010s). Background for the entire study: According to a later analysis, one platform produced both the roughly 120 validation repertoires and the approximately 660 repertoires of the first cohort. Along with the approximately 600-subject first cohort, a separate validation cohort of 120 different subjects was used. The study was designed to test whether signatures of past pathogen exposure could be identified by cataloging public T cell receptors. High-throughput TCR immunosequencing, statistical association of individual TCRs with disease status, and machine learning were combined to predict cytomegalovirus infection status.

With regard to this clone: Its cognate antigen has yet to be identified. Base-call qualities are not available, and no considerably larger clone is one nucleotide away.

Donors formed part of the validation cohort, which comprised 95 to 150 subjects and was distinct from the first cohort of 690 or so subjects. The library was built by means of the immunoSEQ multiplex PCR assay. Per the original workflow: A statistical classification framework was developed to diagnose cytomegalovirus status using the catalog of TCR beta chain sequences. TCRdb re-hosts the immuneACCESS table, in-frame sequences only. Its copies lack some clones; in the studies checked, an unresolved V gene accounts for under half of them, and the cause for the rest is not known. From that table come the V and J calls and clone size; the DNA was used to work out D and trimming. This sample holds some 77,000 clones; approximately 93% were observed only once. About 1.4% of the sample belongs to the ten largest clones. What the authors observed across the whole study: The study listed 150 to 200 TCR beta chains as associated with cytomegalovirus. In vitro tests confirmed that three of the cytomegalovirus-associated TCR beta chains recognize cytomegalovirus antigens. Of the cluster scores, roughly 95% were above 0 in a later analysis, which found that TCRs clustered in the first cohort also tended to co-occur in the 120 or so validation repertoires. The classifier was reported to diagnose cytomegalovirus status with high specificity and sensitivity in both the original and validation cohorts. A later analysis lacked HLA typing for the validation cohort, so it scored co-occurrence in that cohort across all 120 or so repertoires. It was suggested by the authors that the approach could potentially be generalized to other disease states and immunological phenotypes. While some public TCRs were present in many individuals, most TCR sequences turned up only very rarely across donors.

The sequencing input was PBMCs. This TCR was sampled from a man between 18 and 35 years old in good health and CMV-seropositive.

The DNA is as follows: TGCAGCGCCCGGGCTAGCGGCTACAATGAGCAGTTCTTC. The translation is CSARASGYNEQFF. The chain couples TRBV29-1 to TRBJ2-1; 7 middle bases align to TRBD2. The CDR1 and CDR2 encoded by the germline V gene are SQVTM and ANQGSEA. The germline V and J ends show losses of 7 bases and 3 bases respectively, and no gene match explains 6 bases of the junction. Reading from cysteine to phenylalanine, the CDR3 counts 13 amino acids. The only DNA kept is the CDR3, 39 bases in frame from the first base.